The rows below give T cell receptor beta chains drawn from one sample of a study of blood T cell repertoires in COVID-19. Only in-frame clones appear in the TCRdb table, and some are missing; sequencing was by immunoSEQ multiplex PCR. The sample lists about 220,000 clones; 75% to 85% were seen once. Sequences were obtained from peripheral blood. The receptors derive from a human donor in a cohort sampled during active COVID-19. Both conserved end residues are part of each CDR3. The D gene is left open where the match is weak.

>TRBJ1-4|NA|TRBV28
CASSLPGVGNEKLFF
TGTGCCAGCAGTCTCCCGGGGGTGGGAAATGAAAAACTGTTTTTT
>TRBJ2-3|NA|TRBV28
CASSSSGGTDTQYF
TGTGCCAGCAGTTCTTCTGGAGGCACAGATACGCAGTATTTT
>TRBJ1-1|NA|TRBV5-4
CASSSAGGAFF
TGTGCCAGCAGCTCCGCGGGGGGAGCTTTCTTT
>TRBJ2-7|TRBD2|TRBV5-1
CASSFTSGSLNEQYF
TGCGCCAGCAGCTTTACTAGCGGGAGCCTGAACGAGCAGTACTTC
>TRBJ2-3|TRBD2|TRBV9
CASSVGVGGDTDTQYF
TGTGCCAGCAGCGTAGGAGTGGGGGGGGACACAGATACGCAGTATTTT
>TRBJ1-4|NA|TRBV18
CASSQNTGRDEKLFF
TGTGCCAGCTCTCAAAACACAGGGCGAGATGAAAAACTGTTTTTT
>TRBJ2-1|NA|TRBV20-1
CSALRLPWLLF
TGCAGTGCCCTTAGACTCCCTTGGCTTCTCTTC
>TRBJ2-3|TRBD2|TRBV7-8
CASSSTSGRDTQYF
TGTGCCAGCAGCTCGACTAGCGGGAGGGATACGCAGTATTTT
>TRBJ1-5|NA|TRBV5-1
CASSSKGERNQPQHF
TGCGCCAGCAGCTCAAAGGGGGAGAGGAATCAGCCCCAGCATTTT
>TRBJ2-1|NA|TRBV3-1/TRBV3-2
CASSQDLPTNEQFF
TGTGCCAGCAGCCAAGATCTTCCGACTAATGAGCAGTTCTTC
>TRBJ2-3|TRBD2|TRBV5-6
CASSWTSPTDTQYF
TGTGCCAGCAGTTGGACTAGCCCCACAGATACGCAGTATTTT
>TRBJ1-4|NA|TRBV28
CASSSRLTETNEKLFF
TGTGCCAGCAGTTCCCGACTGACAGAAACTAATGAAAAACTGTTTTTT
>TRBJ1-5|NA|TRBV28
CASSWRTMNQPQHF
TGTGCCAGCAGTTGGCGGACTATGAATCAGCCCCAGCATTTT
>TRBJ2-5|TRBD2|TRBV7-9
CASSLGRLAGGQETQYF
TGTGCCAGCAGCTTAGGCCGACTAGCGGGAGGACAAGAGACCCAGTACTTC